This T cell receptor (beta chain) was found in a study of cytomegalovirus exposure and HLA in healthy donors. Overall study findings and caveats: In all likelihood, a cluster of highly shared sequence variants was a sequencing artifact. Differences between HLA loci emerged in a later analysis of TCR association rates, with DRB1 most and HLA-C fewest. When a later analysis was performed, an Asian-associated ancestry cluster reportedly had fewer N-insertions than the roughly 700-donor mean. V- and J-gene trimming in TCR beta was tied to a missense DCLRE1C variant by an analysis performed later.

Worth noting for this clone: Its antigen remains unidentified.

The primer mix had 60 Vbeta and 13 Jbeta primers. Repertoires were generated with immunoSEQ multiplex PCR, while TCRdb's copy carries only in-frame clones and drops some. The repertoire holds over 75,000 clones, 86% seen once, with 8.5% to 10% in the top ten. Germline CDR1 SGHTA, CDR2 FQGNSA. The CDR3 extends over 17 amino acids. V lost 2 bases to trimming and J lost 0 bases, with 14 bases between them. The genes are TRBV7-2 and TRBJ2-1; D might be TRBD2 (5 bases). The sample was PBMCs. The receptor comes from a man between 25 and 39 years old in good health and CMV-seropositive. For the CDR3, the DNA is TGTGCCAGCAGCTTATGGGAGCCGTACCCCTCCTACAATGAGCAGTTCTTC. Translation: CASSLWEPYPSYNEQFF.